This section outlines one T cell receptor (beta chain) sequence together with its context. By share, this clone ranks as medium-sized (0.01 to 0.1%). The antigen this receptor binds is unknown. No much larger clone is present one base from it, and per-base qualities are unavailable. The method behind the library was PCR. Reads for this sample came from an Illumina HiSeq 4000. High-throughput sequencing was used to profile the CDR3 region of the TCR beta-chain in every patient. The paper's data handling went like this. A classifier to discriminate distant-metastatic papillary thyroid cancer patients was built from CDR3 differences across clinicopathological groups. Repertoire diversity was assessed with the Shannon index, and tumor-blood repertoire similarity with the Morisita-Horn index. The public reads were reprocessed in TCRdb via fastp at Q25 and MiXCR, keeping in-frame beta chains. It is TCRdb's table, rather than the study itself, that gives the V and J calls and clone size. The table for this sample lists 5,500 to 7,500 clones; roughly a third of them were counted only once. In total, the top ten clones hold 20% to 25% of the sample.

This specimen comes from a study of metastatic and nonmetastatic thyroid tumors (dated by TCRdb to 2019 to 2021). In the study overall: Repertoires were compared across peripheral blood and tumor or nodule tissue samples from malignant and benign thyroid patients.

Study-wide conclusions, independent of this receptor: In both blood and tumor samples, TCR beta diversity was reported to be significantly higher in malignant tumors than in benign nodules.

The CDR1 and CDR2 encoded by the germline V gene are MNHNS and SASEGT. V loses 4 bases, J loses 0 bases, and the germline ends lie 14 bases apart. CDR3 length: 16 amino acids, cysteine to phenylalanine. Only the CDR3 DNA stays, 48 bases, in frame from base 1. No treatment had been received by any patient before thyroid surgery. The study retrospectively analysed patient clinical samples collected from 2012 to 2018 using T-cell receptor beta sequencing. Here the chain combines TRBV6-1 and TRBJ2-3; the D segment may tentatively be TRBD1 or TRBD2, each giving 6 matched bases. The source of this sequence is a female donor with papillary thyroid cancer or a benign thyroid nodule (not recorded which). Some clones in this sample may be carry-over from other donors' samples. The sequencing input was tumor tissue. The base sequence is TGTGCCAGCAGTGCGATGGGGGGCTCCAGCACAGATACGCAGTATTTT. It encodes CASSAMGGSSTDTQYF.